This is a list of T cell receptor beta chains from one sample in a study of breast tumors, draining lymph nodes, adjacent tissues. MiXCR was run by TCRdb on the multiplex PCR reads, yielding one entry per CDR3 protein. The profile shows about 35,000 distinct CDR3 sequences, 35% to 40% of them singletons. The source material was breast tumor tissue. These receptors were collected from a female donor with breast cancer. Some clones in this sample may be carry-over from other donors' samples. Both conserved end residues are part of each CDR3. D genes are given only for firm matches. Some rows have no size entry. The others give once, few or many, or a class for an expanded clone.

clone_size,d_call,v_call,j_call,cdr3_nt,cdr3_aa
many,TRBD2,TRBV19,TRBJ2-1,TGTGCCAGTAGTATTCAAGCGGGGGTCTACAATGAGCAGTTCTTC,CASSIQAGVYNEQFF
once,.,TRBV2,TRBJ2-5,TGTGCCAGCGGAGGCTGGGAGACCCAGTACTTC,CASGGWETQYF
once,.,TRBV19,TRBJ2-3,TGTGCCAGTAGTTCCATCGTCAACACAGATACGCAGTATTTT,CASSSIVNTDTQYF
many,.,TRBV6-5,TRBJ2-1,TGTGCCAGCAGTCTCCGGGCAAATGCCTACAATGAGCAGTTCTTC,CASSLRANAYNEQFF
many,.,TRBV11-3,TRBJ2-7,TGTGCCAGCAGCTTAGGGACTTCAACATCCTACGAGCAGTACTTC,CASSLGTSTSYEQYF
many,.,TRBV20-1,TRBJ2-1,TGCAGTGCTAGTTGGAACAATGAGCAGTTCTTC,CSASWNNEQFF
.,TRBD2,TRBV6-2/TRBV6-3,TRBJ2-3,TGTGCCAGCAGCCGCCGGACTAGCGGGAGCACAGATACGCAGTATTTT,CASSRRTSGSTDTQYF
.,.,TRBV7-2,TRBJ2-3,TGTGCCAGCAGCCCCCAGGGGAGCGTCACAGGTACGCAGTATTTT,CASSPQGSVTGTQYF
.,.,TRBV7-9,TRBJ2-1,TGTGCCAGCAGCCTCGAGTGTGAGCAGTTCTTC,CASSLECEQFF
many,TRBD2,TRBV6-1,TRBJ2-7,TGTGCCAGCAGTGACAAGCGGGGGCGACTCTCCTACGAGCAGTACTTC,CASSDKRGRLSYEQYF
many,TRBD1,TRBV10-1,TRBJ1-2,TGCGCCAGCAGTGAGGGGACAGGGACCTCTAACTATGGCTACACCTTC,CASSEGTGTSNYGYTF
many,.,TRBV10-2,TRBJ2-7,TGCGCCAGCAGGGACCGAAGCTCCTACGAGCAGTACTTC,CASRDRSSYEQYF
many,.,TRBV7-9,TRBJ2-7,TGTGCCAGCAGCTCGGGACACCGTCAGGAGCAGTACTTC,CASSSGHRQEQYF
many,.,TRBV5-1,TRBJ2-7,TGCGCCAGCAGCCGCACCTCAGAAGCCTACGAGCAGTACTTC,CASSRTSEAYEQYF
.,TRBD1,TRBV30,TRBJ1-2,TGTGCCGGTCCTTCTTCCGGGACAGGGCTAATTTTC,CAGPSSGTGLIF
many,.,TRBV5-8,TRBJ2-7,TGTGCCAGCAGCCCGGCCGGGACACGGGGTAATCTGCAGTACTTC,CASSPAGTRGNLQYF
many,TRBD2,TRBV20-1,TRBJ2-5,TGCAGTGCTAGAGACTGGACTAGCGGGAGTTTCCAAGAGACCCAGTACTTC,CSARDWTSGSFQETQYF
many,.,TRBV7-3,TRBJ2-4,TGTGCCAGCAGCTCTATGGGGGGAAACATTCAGTACTTC,CASSSMGGNIQYF
many,.,TRBV11-2,TRBJ2-7,TGTGCCAGCAGCTTCTACGCAGACTCCTACGAGCAGTACTTC,CASSFYADSYEQYF
.,.,TRBV27,TRBJ1-5,TGTGCCAGCAGCCGATACGGGGGCGACAGAGCCAATCAGCCCCAGCATTTT,CASSRYGGDRANQPQHF